The clone carrying this T cell receptor (beta chain) occurred a few times. The CDR3 is 16 residues long. Germline V CDR1 and CDR2: SGHAT, FQDESV (reference sequence). Trimming left V 4 bases short and J 8 bases short, with 21 bases between. This record belongs to a study of naive and memory T cell subsets. Two oligonucleotides, mixed equimolar, formed the beta constant-region primer covering TRBC1 and TRBC2. An oligonucleotide with the SP2 primer and a 12-nucleotide UMI was ligated to the cDNA 3' end. TCRdb reanalysed the UMI-ligation and nested PCR reads using MiXCR and keeps one entry per CDR3 protein. The sample records roughly 140,000 distinct CDR3 sequences, over 15% being singletons.

Sequenced material: naive CD4+ T cells from blood. This receptor was taken from a human donor in good health. V is TRBV11-1 and J is TRBJ2-1; D tentatively fits TRBD1 or TRBD2 (6 bases each). The CDR3 sequence: CASSSYQQGGRHEQFF. CDR3 sequence (DNA): TGTGCCAGCAGCTCATACCAACAGGGAGGCAGGCATGAGCAGTTCTTC. Variable domain in full (rest from reference TRBV11-1 and TRBJ2-1): EAEVAQSPRYKITEKSQAVAFWCDPISGHATLYWYRQILGQGPELLVQFQDESVVDDSQLPKDRFSAERLKGVDSTLKIQPAELGDSAMYLCASSSYQQGGRHEQFFGPGTRLTVL.